Each of the 20 T cell receptor beta chains below was sequenced from the same sample in a study of glioma-infiltrating T cells after dendritic cell vaccination. Produced via immunoSEQ multiplex PCR; TCRdb's table is partial and in-frame only. The data contain 40,000 or so clones, about 80% of them singletons. Sequenced here: blood, sampled before dendritic cell vaccination. The receptors originated from a human donor with glioblastoma.

V and J are TRBV7-2 and TRBJ2-2; the match to TRBD2 covers 11 bases. Germline V gene lookup returns CDR1 SGHTA and CDR2 FQGNSA. This CDR3 contains 16 residues. The J segment lost 7 bases and the V segment lost 7 bases, leaving 11 bases of the junction unmatched. The CDR3 reads CASKIAGGYSGGELFF. CDR3 bases: TGTGCCAGCAAGATAGCGGGGGGGTATTCCGGCGGGGAGCTGTTTTTT. Variable domain in full (rest from reference TRBV7-2 and TRBJ2-2): GAGVSQSPSNKVTEKGKDVELRCDPISGHTALYWYRQSLGQGLEFLIYFQGNSAPDKSGLPSDRFSAERTGGSVSTLTIQRTQQEDSAVYLCASKIAGGYSGGELFFGEGSRLTVL.

V usage is TRBV21-1 and J usage is TRBJ1-1; TRBD1 is the table's D call and was not checked against the DNA. TRBV21-1 has pseudogene status. The CDR3 covers 13 residues. The CDR3 DNA sequence: TGTGCCACCGCCGGGACAGGGAAACTCGAAGCTTTCTTT. It yields the protein CATAGTGKLEAFF.

The chain has TRBV30 and TRBJ2-7, with a possible D match to TRBD2 (7 bases). Germline V lookup: CDR1 GTSNPN, CDR2 SVGIG (reference sequence). The CDR3 is made up of 14 amino acids. V dropped 2 bases and J dropped 7 bases, with 18 bases sitting between them. The CDR3 region is CAWSPPWGGREQYF. The CDR3 region has the DNA TGTGCCTGGAGTCCCCCGTGGGGGGGCAGAGAGCAGTACTTC.

This clone has a single count. CDR3 sequence (DNA): TGTGCCAGCAGCCCCTCAGGGACAGGGATCAATGAGCAGTTCTTC. Translating gives CASSPSGTGINEQFF. V is TRBV11-2 and J is TRBJ2-1; 9 bases fit TRBD1. CDR1 is SGHAT and CDR2 is FQNNGV in the germline V gene. J gave up 6 bases and V 5 bases, and 8 bases lay outside the gene matches. There are 15 residues in the CDR3.

V usage is TRBV4-3 and J usage is TRBJ2-1, with D perhaps matching TRBD1 (5 bases). The CDR3 loop spans 18 amino acids. V gave up 0 bases and J gave up 0 bases, with 15 bases separating them. Germline-derived CDR1 and CDR2 are LGHNA and YSLEER. CDR3 sequence reads: CASSQEFQGFTSYNEQFF. CDR3 nucleotides: TGCGCCAGCAGCCAAGAATTTCAGGGTTTCACCTCCTACAATGAGCAGTTCTTC.

The chain has TRBV30 and TRBJ1-4; TRBD1 matches 7 bases. The V gene's germline CDR1 is GTSNPN and CDR2 SVGIG (reference sequence). There are 16 residues in the CDR3. The V gene end was trimmed by 5 bases and the J gene end by 0 bases; junction bases not matched to a gene: 9. The CDR3 sequence is CAWHRGPAATNEKLFF. The CDR3 DNA is TGTGCCTGGCACAGGGGTCCAGCTGCAACTAATGAAAAACTGTTTTTT.

This clone was detected only a few times. The chain carries TRBV5-4 and TRBJ2-5, with no clear D. CDR3 size: 12 residues. Germline CDR1 is SGHNT and CDR2 is YYREEE (reference sequence). Trimming took 4 bases from V and 1 from J, leaving 5 bases between them. For the CDR3, the DNA is TGTGCCAGCAGCAGAGTCCAAGAGACCCAGTACTTC. This encodes CASSRVQETQYF.

The chain links TRBV6-6 to TRBJ2-7, with a possible D match to TRBD1 (5 bases). Trimming pared 3 bases from V and 6 bases from J, leaving 9 bases between. CDR3 size: 12 residues. CDR1 and CDR2 from the germline V gene are MNHNY and SVGAGI (reference sequence). The CDR3, as DNA: TGTGCCAGCAGTTATCCCAGGGCCGAGCAGTACTTC. Translation: CASSYPRAEQYF.

The chain has TRBV7-2 and TRBJ2-7; D may be TRBD1 (5 bases). Germline lookup yields CDR1 SGHTA and CDR2 FQGNSA. This CDR3 has 15 amino acids. The germline V and J ends were trimmed by 0 bases and 3 bases, with 12 bases remaining between them. CDR3 in amino acids: CASSLALGQGYEQYF. CDR3 in DNA: TGTGCCAGCAGCTTAGCGTTGGGTCAGGGCTACGAGCAGTACTTC.

The chain recombines TRBV30 with TRBJ2-4, with D maybe TRBD2 (5 bases). Deletions cut 4 bases from V and 8 bases from J, with 18 bases between. This CDR3 spans 14 amino acids. The germline gives CDR1 GTSNPN, CDR2 SVGIG (reference sequence). For the CDR3, the DNA is TGTGCCTGGACCCTTGGAGGAAGTCTGGACATTCAGTACTTC. Protein product: CAWTLGGSLDIQYF.

The chain employs TRBV28 and TRBJ2-5; 9 nucleotides match TRBD2. The J segment lost 2 bases and the V segment lost 6 bases, leaving 10 bases of the junction unmatched. Germline V lookup: CDR1 MDHEN, CDR2 SYDVKM. CDR3 size: 16 residues. The CDR3 DNA reads TGTGCCAGCAGGATAGGTCCGGGACTAGCACAAGAGACCCAGTACTTC. Its translation: CASRIGPGLAQETQYF.

The V call is TRBV10-3, the J call TRBJ2-7, with TRBD2 identical over 14 bases. Germline trimming cut 6 bases from V and 5 bases from J; bases unmatched to any gene: 6. Germline values: CDR1 ENHRY, CDR2 SYGVKD. The CDR3 is 15 residues long. Written as DNA, the CDR3 is TGTGCCATCAGCGCTCGGACTAGCGGGGGGAACGAGCAGTACTTC. The encoded protein is CAISARTSGGNEQYF.

The CDR3 coding sequence is TGTGCCAGCAGCTTAGTGAGCTACGAGCAGTACTTC. Translation gives CASSLVSYEQYF. This rearrangement joins TRBV7-9 to TRBJ2-7; D ambiguous. V was pared by 1 base and J by 3 bases, with 4 bases between. Germline-derived CDR1 and CDR2 are SEHNR and FQNEAQ (reference sequence). The CDR3 loop spans 12 amino acids.

The V and J genes are TRBV5-1 and TRBJ1-2, with D uncertain. The CDR3 contains 14 residues. CDR1 and CDR2 (germline): SGHRS, YFSETQ. V lost 0 bases to trimming and J lost 6 bases, with 12 bases between them. CDR3 residues: CASSLVGGPNGYTF. As DNA, the CDR3 is TGCGCCAGCAGCTTGGTCGGCGGGCCCAATGGCTACACCTTC.

The rearrangement links TRBV5-1 to TRBJ2-3; a weak D match, TRBD2 (5 bases). Trimming took 0 bases from V and 2 from J, leaving 13 bases between them. The CDR3 contains 16 residues. The germline V gene has CDR1 SGHRS and CDR2 YFSETQ. This CDR3 reads CASSLAGGRNTDTQYF. Written as DNA, the CDR3 is TGCGCCAGCAGCTTGGCCGGAGGCAGGAACACAGATACGCAGTATTTT.

This clone occurred a few times. DNA of the CDR3: TGTGCCAGCAGTGCGGGCTTGCTCGGGGAGCAGTACTTC. This gives the protein CASSAGLLGEQYF. This chain uses TRBV6-6 with TRBJ2-7; D possibly corresponds to TRBD2 (5 bases). Germline V CDR1 and CDR2: MNHNY, SVGAGI (reference sequence). Trimming removed 5 bases from V and 7 bases from J, with 15 bases in between. CDR3 size: 13 residues.

This clone came up a few times. The V gene is TRBV2, the J gene TRBJ1-5, with 7 bases aligning to TRBD1. The CDR3 is made up of 13 amino acids. Trimming at V came to 8 bases and at J to 1 base, leaving 2 bases not matched to a gene. Germline V gene sequence: CDR1 SNHLY, CDR2 FYNNEI. The CDR3 region has the DNA TGTGCCAGCGGGACAGTAAGCAATCAGCCCCAGCATTTT. Translating it yields CASGTVSNQPQHF.

Only a few counts were recorded for this clone. The rearrangement joins TRBV6-1 to TRBJ2-7; the match to TRBD1 covers 9 bases. Germline CDR1 MNHNS, CDR2 SASEGT. J lost 5 bases, V lost 5 bases, and 7 bases had no gene match. There are 14 residues in the CDR3. CDR3 nucleotide sequence: TGTGCCAGCAGTTCGGGGACAGGGTATGACGAGCAGTACTTC. Its protein is CASSSGTGYDEQYF.

The V and J genes are TRBV7-9 and TRBJ2-4, with TRBD1 matching 8 bases. The CDR3 is made up of 16 amino acids. The V and J ends lost 0 bases and 7 bases, in that order; junction bases with no gene match: 8. CDR1 SEHNR and CDR2 FQNEAQ come from the germline V gene (reference sequence). For the CDR3, the DNA is TGTGCCAGCAGCTTAGCAAACCAGGGGGCGGGGAACATTCAGTACTTC. Protein: CASSLANQGAGNIQYF. The complete variable domain, with remaining parts taken from reference TRBV7-9 and TRBJ2-4, reads DTGVSQNPRHKITKRGQNVTFRCDPISEHNRLYWYRQTLGQGPEFLTYFQNEAQLEKSRLLSDRFSAERPKGSFSTLEIQRTEQGDSAMYLCASSLANQGAGNIQYFGAGTRLSVL.

This clone occurred a few times. The J gene is TRBJ1-2, the V gene TRBV6-5, with D tentatively TRBD1 (6 bases). Germline V gives CDR1 MNHEY, CDR2 SVGAGI. Trimming cost V 6 bases and J 6 bases, with 20 bases left between them. The CDR3 contains 15 residues. The CDR3 here is CASSDTQGRGNGYTF. The CDR3, as DNA: TGTGCCAGCAGCGATACACAGGGTAGGGGGAATGGCTACACCTTC.